One sample yielded the 6 T cell receptor beta chains listed below, sequenced in a study of cytomegalovirus exposure and HLA in healthy donors. Primers: 60 Vbeta forward and 13 Jbeta reverse. The table came from immunoSEQ multiplex PCR; TCRdb's copy has only in-frame clones and leaves some out. Among 100,000 or so clones listed, less than 75% were seen once. The sequencing sample was made of PBMCs. These TCRs come from a man aged 25 to 45 in good health and CMV-seronegative.

The gene calls are TRBV7-3 and TRBJ1-1; D is perhaps TRBD1 (5 bases). V was clipped by 2 bases and J by 11 bases, with 12 bases between them. The CDR3 contains 12 residues. Germline V lookup: CDR1 SGHTA, CDR2 FQGTGA. The CDR3 bases are TGTGCCAGCAGCTTACCAGGGAAACCGGCTTTCTTT. This encodes CASSLPGKPAFF.

The chain couples TRBV6-5 to TRBJ2-7; 14 bases fit TRBD2. The CDR3 totals 16 residues. V was pared by 0 bases and J by 5 bases, with 3 bases of the junction left unmatched. CDR1 MNHEY and CDR2 SVGAGI come from the germline V gene. CDR3 nucleotide sequence: TGTGCCAGCAGTTACTCGACTAGCGGGGGGGCTGACGAGCAGTACTTC. Protein product: CASSYSTSGGADEQYF.

This chain uses TRBV11-2 with TRBJ2-7; weak D call: TRBD1 (5 bases). The CDR3 spans 14 residues. The V and J ends lost 10 bases and 2 bases respectively, with 18 bases between them. Germline-derived CDR1 and CDR2 are SGHAT and FQNNGV. The CDR3: CATSREHGAYEQYF. The CDR3 coding sequence is TGTGCCACCTCCAGGGAACACGGAGCCTACGAGCAGTACTTC.

The gene calls are TRBV2 and TRBJ2-2; 9 bases map to TRBD1. Germline trimming cut 6 bases from V and 3 bases from J; bases unmatched to any gene: 5. Germline V gene sequence: CDR1 SNHLY, CDR2 FYNNEI. The length of the CDR3 is 15 residues. Here the CDR3 reads CASRRDRADTGELFF. CDR3 sequence (DNA): TGTGCCAGCAGGAGGGACAGGGCGGACACCGGGGAGCTGTTTTTT.

The chain couples TRBV7-2 to TRBJ1-2, with 7 bases that match TRBD1. V shed 4 bases, J shed 4 bases, and the junction held 6 bases outside the gene matches. CDR1 SGHTA and CDR2 FQGNSA come from the germline V gene. The CDR3 has 14 residues. CDR3 in amino acids: CASSSTGSSYGYTF. The CDR3, as DNA: TGTGCCAGCAGCTCGACAGGGTCCTCCTATGGCTACACCTTC.

This clone has only a few counts. The chain links TRBV4-1 to TRBJ1-5, with TRBD1 as a possible D gene (5 bases). CDR1 is MGHRA and CDR2 is YSYEKL in the germline V gene. The length of the CDR3 is 15 residues. V was shortened by 0 bases and J by 4 bases, with 10 bases between the two germline ends. CDR3 region: CASSQDKGFNQPQHF. In DNA, the CDR3 is TGCGCCAGCAGCCAAGATAAGGGGTTTAATCAGCCCCAGCATTTT.